A single sample is the source of the 26 T cell receptor beta chains below, sequenced in a study of cytomegalovirus exposure and HLA in healthy donors. The PCR had 60 Vbeta and 13 Jbeta primers. Generated by immunoSEQ multiplex PCR, the TCRdb table keeps only in-frame clones and is missing some. The table records 200,000 to 250,000 clones, around four fifths of them present only once. Sequencing used PBMCs. The receptors originated from a boy between 2 and 10 years old in good health and CMV-seronegative.

V gene TRBV19 combines with J gene TRBJ2-7; D might be TRBD2 (5 bases). Deletions cut 3 bases from V and 3 bases from J, with 12 bases between. The CDR3 has 14 amino acids. Germline-derived CDR1 and CDR2 are LNHDA and SQIVND (reference sequence). The CDR3 region is CASSMVGSLYEQYF. The CDR3, as DNA: TGTGCCAGTAGTATGGTAGGGAGCCTCTACGAGCAGTACTTC.

The J gene is TRBJ2-1, the V gene TRBV27, with 13 bases matching TRBD2. The CDR3 runs to 19 residues. V dropped 4 bases and J dropped 3; count of bases not matched to a gene: 12. In germline, CDR1 is MNHEY, CDR2 SMNVEV (reference sequence). The CDR3 region has the DNA TGTGCCAGCAGTTCCGGGACTAGCGGGGTTCAGTGGGTCTACAATGAGCAGTTCTTC. It yields the protein CASSSGTSGVQWVYNEQFF.

The chain employs TRBV4-1 and TRBJ1-5; D unresolved. The CDR3 loop spans 14 amino acids. V was pared by 0 bases and J by 7 bases, with 10 bases between. The germline V gene encodes CDR1 MGHRA and CDR2 YSYEKL. The CDR3 coding sequence is TGCGCCAGCAGCCAAGAATTGTATGGCCAGCCCCAGCATTTT. Encoded protein: CASSQELYGQPQHF.

V is TRBV7-6 and J is TRBJ2-7; 15 bases agree with TRBD2. The CDR3 runs to 15 residues. The germline gives CDR1 SGHVS, CDR2 FNYEAQ. The V gene end was trimmed by 5 bases and the J gene end by 6 bases; junction bases not matched to a gene: 5. CDR3 amino acids: CASSPGTSGRTEQYF. CDR3 in DNA: TGTGCCAGCAGCCCTGGGACTAGCGGGAGGACCGAGCAGTACTTC.

The rearrangement joins TRBV30 to TRBJ2-5; 10 bases align to TRBD1. The germline V gene encodes CDR1 GTSNPN and CDR2 SVGIG (reference sequence). The trim removed 6 bases at V and 5 bases at J, leaving 6 bases unmatched. The CDR3 runs to 13 residues. The CDR3 bases are TGTGCCTGCCAGACAGGGGGCGAGGAGACCCAGTACTTC. Translation gives CACQTGGEETQYF.

This chain joins TRBV7-8 and TRBJ1-2; D is perhaps TRBD1 (5 bases). V lost 1 base and J lost 8, with 14 bases in between. Per the germline V gene, CDR1 is SGHVS and CDR2 is FQNEAQ. CDR3 length: 14 amino acids. The CDR3 reads CASSLGGGPYGYTF. The CDR3 DNA reads as TGTGCCAGCAGCTTAGGGGGGGGTCCCTACGGCTACACCTTC.

The chain has TRBV12-5 and TRBJ2-5; TRBD1 matches 8 bases. CDR3 length equals 16 residues. V was pared by 6 bases and J by 7 bases, with 16 bases of the junction left unmatched. Looked up from germline, CDR1 is LGHNT and CDR2 is FRNRAP. Written as DNA, the CDR3 is TGTGCTAGTGGCCCACCGACAGGGGCCTCCTCGGGGACCCAGTACTTC. Protein product: CASGPPTGASSGTQYF.

This chain connects TRBV7-9 to TRBJ1-1, with 7 bases fitting TRBD1. This CDR3 contains 19 residues. J was trimmed by 0 bases and V by 2 bases; bases with no gene match: 15. CDR1 and CDR2 from the germline V gene are SEHNR and FQNEAQ (reference sequence). DNA of the CDR3: TGTGCCAGCAGCTTAAGTCTTAGGCAGGGGGGAAATATGAACACTGAAGCTTTCTTT. Protein sequence: CASSLSLRQGGNMNTEAFF.

The chain employs TRBV11-2 and TRBJ2-1; D is possibly TRBD1 (5 bases). The germline gives CDR1 SGHAT, CDR2 FQNNGV. The V gene lost 1 base and the J gene lost 8 bases, with 12 bases spanning the gap. CDR3 size: 14 residues. The CDR3 nucleotides are TGTGCCAGCAGCTTAGGACAGCAACTCGATGAGCAGTTCTTC. It translates to CASSLGQQLDEQFF.

The chain carries TRBV9 and TRBJ1-2; weak D call: TRBD1 (6 bases). The CDR3 contains 15 residues. Per the germline V gene, CDR1 is SGDLS and CDR2 is YYNGEE. Deletions cut 4 bases from V and 0 bases from J, with 13 bases between. For the CDR3, the DNA is TGTGCCAGCAGCCATCCCAGGGGCGCTAACTATGGCTACACCTTC. This codes for CASSHPRGANYGYTF.

This CDR3 reads CASSSQVTGELFF. For the CDR3, the DNA is TGTGCCAGCAGCTCCCAGGTGACCGGGGAGCTGTTTTTT. The chain uses TRBV7-9 and TRBJ2-2; D remains ambiguous. Deletions cut 4 bases from V and 5 bases from J, with 8 bases between. In germline, CDR1 is SEHNR, CDR2 FQNEAQ (reference sequence). The CDR3 is 13 amino acids. The entire variable domain, with the rest obtained from reference TRBV7-9 and TRBJ2-2, is as follows: DTGVSQNPRHKITKRGQNVTFRCDPISEHNRLYWYRQTLGQGPEFLTYFQNEAQLEKSRLLSDRFSAERPKGSFSTLEIQRTEQGDSAMYLCASSSQVTGELFFGEGSRLTVL.

This clone was seen once. The V gene is TRBV18, the J gene TRBJ1-5; D is ambiguous. Trimming shortened V by 4 bases and J by 7 bases, and 11 bases separated the two germline ends. Germline V CDR1 and CDR2: KGHSH, LQKENI. The CDR3 has 13 residues. CDR3 coding DNA: TGTGCCAGCTCACGCGAGGGCTACCAGCCCCAGCATTTT. This translates into CASSREGYQPQHF.

Points on this clone: Other DNA sequences in this specimen translate into the identical CDR3. J is TRBJ2-2 and V is TRBV6-5; D gene uncertain. This CDR3 is 13 amino acids long. V lost 6 bases and J 4 bases, leaving 9 bases between the germline ends. The V gene's germline CDR1 is MNHEY and CDR2 SVGAGI. The CDR3 DNA reads TGTGCCAGCAGCCGTCTAAGCACCGGGGAGCTGTTTTTT. It translates to CASSRLSTGELFF.

The chain links TRBV6-5 to TRBJ1-6; D may be TRBD1 (5 bases). Per the germline V gene, CDR1 is MNHEY and CDR2 is SVGAGI. Trimming left V 2 bases short and J 8 bases short, with 7 bases between. The length of the CDR3 is 13 residues. For the CDR3, the DNA is TGTGCCAGCAGTTACCTAGGGGATTCACCCCTCCACTTT. This encodes CASSYLGDSPLHF.

This clone is a singleton in its sample. V gene TRBV5-4 combines with J gene TRBJ1-2; D unclear. This CDR3 is 14 amino acids long. The germline V gene encodes CDR1 SGHNT and CDR2 YYREEE (reference sequence). V was pared by 3 bases and J by 7 bases, with 16 bases between. The CDR3 region is CASSSWAGSGGYTF. The CDR3 DNA reads TGTGCCAGCAGCTCTTGGGCGGGGAGTGGTGGCTACACCTTC.

The chain couples TRBV11-1 to TRBJ2-2; 8 bases fit TRBD2. The CDR3 has 17 amino acids. The V segment lost 6 bases and the J segment 1 base; nucleotides outside the gene matches: 10. Germline V gene lookup returns CDR1 SGHAT and CDR2 FQDESV (reference sequence). The DNA for the CDR3 is TGTGCCAGCAGTCGGGGTGGACTAGCCGGGAACACCGGGGAGCTGTTTTTT. Encoded protein: CASSRGGLAGNTGELFF.

V usage is TRBV7-9 and J usage is TRBJ2-6; a weak D match, TRBD2 (6 bases). The CDR3 covers 16 residues. In germline, CDR1 is SEHNR, CDR2 FQNEAQ (reference sequence). V gave up 1 base and J gave up 3 bases, with 10 bases separating them. The CDR3 spells CASSLVAEDGANVLTF. CDR3 sequence (DNA): TGTGCCAGCAGCTTAGTAGCGGAAGATGGGGCCAACGTCCTGACTTTC.

The rearrangement links TRBV7-6 to TRBJ2-7; 9 bases are a match to TRBD1. Trimming at V came to 4 bases and at J to 3 bases, leaving 13 bases not matched to a gene. CDR1 and CDR2 from the germline V gene are SGHVS and FNYEAQ. The CDR3 is made up of 17 amino acids. This CDR3 is CASSSRAAGTGNYEQYF. In DNA form, the CDR3 reads TGTGCCAGCAGCTCCCGTGCCGCCGGGACAGGGAACTACGAGCAGTACTTC. Drawing the rest from reference TRBV7-6 and TRBJ2-7, the complete variable domain is GAGVSQSPRYKVTKRGQDVALRCDPISGHVSLYWYRQALGQGPEFLTYFNYEAQQDKSGLPNDRFSAERPEGSISTLTIQRTEQRDSAMYRCASSSRAAGTGNYEQYFGPGTRLTVT.

The rearrangement joins TRBV5-4 to TRBJ2-3; 10 nucleotides agree with TRBD2. Germline V lookup: CDR1 SGHNT, CDR2 YYREEE (reference sequence). The CDR3 length is 16 residues. Trimming removed 3 bases from V and 4 bases from J; junction bases left unmatched: 8. The CDR3 DNA reads as TGTGCCAGCAGCTCGGGAGGACTAGCGGATTCAGATACGCAGTATTTT. It codes for CASSSGGLADSDTQYF.

The V call is TRBV6-4, the J call TRBJ2-7; TRBD1 might be the D (6 bases). The length of the CDR3 is 16 residues. Trimming removed 1 base from V and 8 bases from J, with 21 bases in between. The V gene's germline CDR1 is MRHNA and CDR2 SNTAGT. The CDR3 DNA reads as TGTGCCAGCAGTGACTACCGGGACAAAAAGGAAACACAGCAGTACTTC. Translating gives CASSDYRDKKETQQYF.

This clone was found a few times. The chain couples TRBV6-5 to TRBJ1-1, with 7 bases fitting TRBD1. The CDR3 extends over 15 amino acids. Trimming took 5 bases from V and 3 from J; bases not matched to a gene: 9. Germline CDR1 and CDR2: MNHEY and SVGAGI. The DNA for the CDR3 is TGTGCCAGCAGTCTCCCGACAGGGCTGCACACTGAAGCTTTCTTT. Amino acid sequence: CASSLPTGLHTEAFF.

This clone was picked up a small number of times. The V and J genes are TRBV5-1 and TRBJ1-1; 8 bases are shared with TRBD1. After removal of 3 bases from V and 0 bases from J, the junction contained 7 bases not matched to a gene. Germline loops: CDR1 SGHRS, CDR2 YFSETQ. This CDR3 contains 16 residues. CDR3 coding DNA: TGCGCCAGCAGCTCCGACAGGGGATCTGTGAACACTGAAGCTTTCTTT. Amino acid sequence: CASSSDRGSVNTEAFF. The full variable domain, its missing parts supplied by reference TRBV5-1 and TRBJ1-1, is KAGVTQTPRYLIKTRGQQVTLSCSPISGHRSVSWYQQTPGQGLQFLFEYFSETQRNKGNFPGRFSGRQFSNSRSEMNVSTLELGDSALYLCASSSDRGSVNTEAFFGQGTRLTVV.

This chain joins TRBV19 and TRBJ1-5; the match to TRBD1 covers 9 bases. Per germline, CDR1 LNHDA and CDR2 SQIVND (reference sequence). V lost 5 bases to trimming and J lost 7 bases; unmatched junction nucleotides: 6. The CDR3 has 14 amino acids. The DNA for the CDR3 is TGTGCCAGTAGTGGACAGGGGAAGGGACAGCCCCAGCATTTT. Encoded protein: CASSGQGKGQPQHF.

This clone was seen a single time. CDR3 sequence reads: CSVEGSGKYNEQFF. In nucleotides, the CDR3 is TGCAGCGTTGAAGGTAGCGGGAAATACAATGAGCAGTTCTTC. The chain links TRBV29-1 to TRBJ2-1, with 8 bases lining up with TRBD2. Germline V gene lookup returns CDR1 SQVTM and CDR2 ANQGSEA. The CDR3 has 14 amino acids. The V and J ends lost 1 base and 4 bases, in that order; junction bases with no gene match: 3.

V usage is TRBV19 and J usage is TRBJ2-1; TRBD2 matches at 8 bases. The V gene's germline CDR1 is LNHDA and CDR2 SQIVND (reference sequence). This CDR3 spans 15 amino acids. Trimming took 2 bases from V and 2 from J; bases not matched to a gene: 2. CDR3 nucleotides: TGTGCCAGTAGTATACAACTAGCGGCCTACAATGAGCAGTTCTTC. Its protein is CASSIQLAAYNEQFF.

This chain joins TRBV7-9 and TRBJ2-5, with D possibly called TRBD1 or TRBD2 (5 bases each). The DNA end lines up better with TRBJ2-7; the J call may be wrong. Per the germline V gene, CDR1 is SEHNR and CDR2 is FQNEAQ (reference sequence). The CDR3 sequence is 11 residues long. The CDR3 loop reads CASSFGGEQYF. CDR3 coding DNA: TGTGCCAGCAGCTTTGGGGGCGAGCAGTACTTC.